This TCR beta chain came from a study of T cells in Graves' hyperthyroidism and ophthalmopathy. Study results and limitations: A median around 5.9 months before onset, the model predicted ophthalmopathy. Most thyroid clonotypes expanded above 0.001 were also detected in blood.

Of note for this clonotype: Its matching antigen is unknown.

The source material, RNA transcripts, was used to amplify TCR beta CDR3 regions. During a first-round RT-PCR of the TCR CDR3, the HTBI primer set was used. TCRdb recomputed calls from the multiplex PCR reads with MiXCR, one row per CDR3 protein. The sample has about 510,000 distinct CDR3 sequences, approximately 48% seen once; the top ten hold 44%. Uncontrolled infection, other autoimmune disease, pregnancy or lactation disqualified patients from enrolment. CDR1 and CDR2 from the germline V gene are DFQATT and SNEGSKA (reference sequence). CDR3 length equals 13 residues. Sequencing was done on a sample of peripheral blood or thyroid tissue (not recorded which). The sequence was obtained from an adult woman with Graves' disease, either hyperthyroidism or ophthalmopathy (not recorded which). The rearrangement links TRBV20-1 to TRBJ2-3; D ambiguous. This chain's CDR3 is CRTNSGNTDTQYF. Written as DNA, the CDR3 is TGCAGGACAAACTCCGGCAACACAGATACGCAGTATTTT.